Each of the 18 T cell receptor beta chains below was sequenced from the same sample in a study of blood T cell repertoires in COVID-19. TCRdb keeps only in-frame clones here, not all; method: immunoSEQ multiplex PCR. The sample lists about 68,000 clones; 85% to 95% were seen once. Sample: peripheral blood. The source of these receptors is a woman aged 55-69 years with active COVID-19.

This clone was observed a few times. J is TRBJ2-1 and V is TRBV29-1; 8 nucleotides match TRBD2. Per the germline V gene, CDR1 is SQVTM and CDR2 is ANQGSEA. The CDR3 runs 15 residues. The junction had 8 bases not matched to a gene; V was cut back by 7 bases and J by 0 bases. CDR3 amino acids: CSGKAGGGSYNEQFF. The CDR3 nucleotides are TGCAGCGGAAAGGCGGGAGGAGGCTCCTACAATGAGCAGTTCTTC.

This clone has a single count. The V call is TRBV18, the J call TRBJ1-2; 8 positions agree with TRBD1. The germline gives CDR1 KGHSH, CDR2 LQKENI. Germline trimming cut 2 bases from V and 5 bases from J; bases unmatched to any gene: 4. This CDR3 is 14 amino acids long. Here the CDR3 reads CASSPWTGNYGYTF. CDR3 coding DNA: TGTGCCAGCTCACCATGGACAGGGAATTATGGCTACACCTTC.

The chain joins TRBV28 to TRBJ1-3, with 8 bases matching TRBD1. The germline CDR1 and CDR2 sequences are MDHEN and SYDVKM. Trimming at V came to 3 bases and at J to 0 bases, leaving 1 base not matched to a gene. This CDR3 spans 15 amino acids. The CDR3 region is CASSFRGLSGNTIYF. For the CDR3, the DNA is TGTGCCAGCAGTTTCAGGGGGCTCTCTGGAAACACCATATATTTT.

The rearrangement uses TRBV24-1 and TRBJ1-4; 9 bases agree with TRBD1. This CDR3 spans 17 amino acids. Germline values: CDR1 KGHDR, CDR2 SFDVKD. The J segment lost 3 bases and the V segment lost 4 bases, leaving 8 bases of the junction unmatched. The CDR3 DNA follows: TGTGCCACCAGTGACCCAACAGGGGGCCCTGCTAATGAAAAACTGTTTTTT. Translation: CATSDPTGGPANEKLFF.

CDR3 residues: CATRALALKNIQYF. The CDR3, as DNA: TGTGCCACCAGGGCACTAGCTTTAAAAAACATTCAGTACTTC. The chain combines TRBV2 with TRBJ2-4, with D perhaps TRBD2 (6 bases). CDR1 is SNHLY and CDR2 is FYNNEI in the germline V gene. This CDR3 is built from 14 residues. V shed 10 bases and J shed 4 bases, with 17 bases lying between them.

The CDR3 loop reads CASSSPRTGGKDTQYF. The CDR3 nucleotides read TGTGCCAGCAGTTCCCCCAGGACAGGGGGGAAAGATACGCAGTATTTT. The chain couples TRBV28 to TRBJ2-3; 10 bases fit TRBD1. Germline V lookup: CDR1 MDHEN, CDR2 SYDVKM. This CDR3 has 16 residues. V shed 4 bases, J shed 5 bases, and the junction held 9 bases outside the gene matches.

The chain combines TRBV19 with TRBJ2-5, with TRBD1 matching over 8 bases. V gave up 10 bases and J gave up 4 bases; unmatched junction bases: 8. Germline V gives CDR1 LNHDA, CDR2 SQIVND (reference sequence). The length of the CDR3 is 13 residues. CDR3 sequence: CATGGQAPETQYF. As DNA, the CDR3 is TGTGCCACCGGGGGACAGGCTCCAGAGACCCAGTACTTC.

This rearrangement joins TRBV5-1 to TRBJ1-1; 9 bases align to TRBD1. Losses at the gene ends were 7 bases for V and 5 bases for J; bases not matched to a gene: 9. The CDR3 loop spans 14 amino acids. Germline values: CDR1 SGHRS, CDR2 YFSETQ. DNA for the CDR3: TGCGCCAGCTCTGCACAGGGGGCGGGAACTGAAGCTTTCTTT. It encodes CASSAQGAGTEAFF.

The rearrangement joins TRBV14 to TRBJ1-2, with D possibly being TRBD1 (5 bases). The germline gives CDR1 SGHDN, CDR2 FVKESK. V lost 4 bases and J lost 6, with 15 bases in between. The CDR3 covers 14 residues. The CDR3 DNA is TGTGCCAGCAGCCCTCAGGGTTTCTTAAATGGCTACACCTTC. It is translated as CASSPQGFLNGYTF. Variable domain in full (rest from reference TRBV14 and TRBJ1-2): EAGVTQFPSHSVIEKGQTVTLRCDPISGHDNLYWYRRVMGKEIKFLLHFVKESKQDESGMPNNRFLAERTGGTYSTLKVQPAELEDSGVYFCASSPQGFLNGYTFGSGTRLTVV.

This sequence joins TRBV19 and TRBJ1-1; possibly TRBD1 for D (6 bases). The germline gives CDR1 LNHDA, CDR2 SQIVND (reference sequence). The CDR3 covers 14 residues. With 9 bases removed from V and 1 base from J, the gap between germline ends came to 15 bases. The CDR3: CASRSDRANTEAFF. In DNA, the CDR3 is TGTGCCAGCCGGTCGGACAGAGCGAACACTGAAGCTTTCTTT.

This clone is categorized as medium-sized. V gene TRBV6-1 combines with J gene TRBJ2-5; 9 nucleotides line up with TRBD2. There are 15 residues in the CDR3. Germline lookup yields CDR1 MNHNS and CDR2 SASEGT. The V and J ends lost 4 bases and 4 bases, in that order; junction bases with no gene match: 7. CDR3 residues: CASSAAAGGGETQYF. The CDR3 nucleotides are TGTGCCAGCAGTGCAGCAGCGGGAGGCGGAGAGACCCAGTACTTC.

The chain recombines TRBV4-2 with TRBJ2-7; 8 nucleotides agree with TRBD2. Germline V gives CDR1 LGHNA, CDR2 YNFKEQ. V was clipped by 4 bases and J by 1 base; unmatched bases: 9. This CDR3 contains 16 residues. The CDR3 here is CASSPTRLAPSYEQYF. The CDR3 nucleotides read TGTGCCAGCAGCCCCACCCGACTAGCGCCTTCCTACGAGCAGTACTTC.

The chain is built from TRBV19 and TRBJ2-7, with D perhaps matching TRBD1 (5 bases). CDR3 length equals 15 residues. With 1 base removed from V and 0 bases from J, the gap between germline ends came to 10 bases. Germline lookup yields CDR1 LNHDA and CDR2 SQIVND (reference sequence). CDR3 DNA sequence: TGTGCCAGTAGTATAGGGACATACAACTCCTACGAGCAGTACTTC. This translates into CASSIGTYNSYEQYF.

This clone was found a few times. CDR3 DNA: TGCGCCAGCAGCCCCTCTACCGGGACTAGAGCCTACGAGCAGTACTTC. Residues: CASSPSTGTRAYEQYF. V is TRBV5-1 and J is TRBJ2-7, with 8 bases matching TRBD2. Germline V gives CDR1 SGHRS, CDR2 YFSETQ. After removal of 4 bases from V and 2 bases from J, the junction contained 11 bases not matched to a gene. The CDR3 has 16 amino acids.

The rearrangement joins TRBV15 to TRBJ2-1, with 7 bases that match TRBD2. The V gene end was trimmed by 2 bases and the J gene end by 4 bases; junction bases not matched to a gene: 2. The CDR3 consists of 14 residues. Per germline, CDR1 LNHNV and CDR2 YYDKDF (reference sequence). CDR3 in DNA: TGTGCCACCAGCAGACCTAGCGGATACAATGAGCAGTTCTTC. It encodes CATSRPSGYNEQFF.

The chain carries TRBV4-1 and TRBJ1-6, with TRBD1 as a possible D gene (6 bases). The CDR3 sequence is 18 residues long. CDR1 and CDR2 from the germline V gene are MGHRA and YSYEKL. V lost 2 bases and J 0 bases, leaving 14 bases between the germline ends. The CDR3 DNA reads TGCGCCAGCAGCCAAACGTCAGGGGCCAGCTCCTATAATTCACCCCTCCACTTT. Translating gives CASSQTSGASSYNSPLHF.

The V and J genes are TRBV6-5 and TRBJ2-4; D is perhaps TRBD1 (5 bases). V was pared by 6 bases and J by 3 bases, with 15 bases between. This CDR3 contains 15 residues. In germline, CDR1 is MNHEY, CDR2 SVGAGI. In DNA form, the CDR3 reads TGTGCCAGCAGAGGGGCCTCCCAGGACAAAAACATTCAGTACTTC. Protein sequence: CASRGASQDKNIQYF.

The chain is built from TRBV15 and TRBJ1-4, with TRBD1 as a possible D gene (5 bases). V shed 1 base and J shed 0 bases, with 9 bases lying between them. Germline V gives CDR1 LNHNV, CDR2 YYDKDF (reference sequence). This CDR3 contains 16 residues. This CDR3 reads CATSRGGRATNEKLFF. The DNA of the CDR3 is TGTGCCACCAGCAGAGGGGGGAGGGCAACTAATGAAAAACTGTTTTTT.